This T cell receptor beta chain was sequenced in a study of blood T cells in healthy people across ages. Study results and limitations: The long-lived group displayed more naive CD4+ cells, plus higher diversity, than the aged donors did. Significant beta diversity loss was already apparent by age roughly 43, declining roughly linearly.

Trimming took 3 bases from V and 5 from J; bases not matched to a gene: 6. The CDR3 loop spans 15 amino acids. On this clonotype: Antigen unknown.

Every donor provided around 9.3 milliliters of peripheral blood. The study isolated at least 6 million PBMCs from each sample. It was with a sample-barcoded 5' primer and a J-beta primer mix that a second PCR of about 6 to 12 cycles was run. TCRdb passed the 5' RACE reads through MiXCR, listing each CDR3 protein once. The profile shows some 640,000 distinct CDR3 sequences, approximately 30% of them singletons. The source material was blood. This sequence was found in a woman at least 80 years old in good health. V is TRBV12-3 or TRBV12-4 and J is TRBJ2-1; 8 nucleotides line up with TRBD1. CDR3 residues: CASSLGQVENNEQFF. As DNA, the CDR3 is TGTGCCAGCAGTTTGGGACAGGTAGAAAACAATGAGCAGTTCTTC.